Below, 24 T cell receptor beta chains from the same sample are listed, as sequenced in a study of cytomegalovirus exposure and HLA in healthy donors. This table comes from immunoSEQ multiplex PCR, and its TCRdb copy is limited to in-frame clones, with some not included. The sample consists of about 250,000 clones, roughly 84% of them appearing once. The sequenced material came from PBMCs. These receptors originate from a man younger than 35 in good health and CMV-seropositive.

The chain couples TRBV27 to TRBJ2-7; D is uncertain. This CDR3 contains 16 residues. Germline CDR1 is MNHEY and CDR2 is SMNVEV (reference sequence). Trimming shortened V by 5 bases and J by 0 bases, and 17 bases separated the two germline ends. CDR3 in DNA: TGTGCCAGCAGTCCCTACAACGTCAGAAACTCCTACGAGCAGTACTTC. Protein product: CASSPYNVRNSYEQYF.

CDR3 protein: CASSLLSGQETQYF. DNA for the CDR3: TGTGCCAGCAGCTTACTCTCAGGGCAAGAGACCCAGTACTTC. The chain joins TRBV7-6 to TRBJ2-5; D is perhaps TRBD1 (5 bases). V lost 2 bases to trimming and J lost 2 bases, with 9 bases between them. In germline, CDR1 is SGHVS, CDR2 FNYEAQ. The CDR3 loop spans 14 amino acids.

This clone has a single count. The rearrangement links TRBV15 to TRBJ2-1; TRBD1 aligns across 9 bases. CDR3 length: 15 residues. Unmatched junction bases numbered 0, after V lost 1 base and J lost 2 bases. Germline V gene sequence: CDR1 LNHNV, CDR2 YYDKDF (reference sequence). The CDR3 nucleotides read TGTGCCACCAGCAGAGGGGACAGGGCCTACAATGAGCAGTTCTTC. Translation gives CATSRGDRAYNEQFF.

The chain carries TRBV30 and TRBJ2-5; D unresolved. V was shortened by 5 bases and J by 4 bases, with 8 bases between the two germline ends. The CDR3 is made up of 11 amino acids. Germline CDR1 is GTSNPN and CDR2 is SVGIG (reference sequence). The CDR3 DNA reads TGTGCCTGGGCTCCGGGAGAGACCCAGTACTTC. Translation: CAWAPGETQYF.

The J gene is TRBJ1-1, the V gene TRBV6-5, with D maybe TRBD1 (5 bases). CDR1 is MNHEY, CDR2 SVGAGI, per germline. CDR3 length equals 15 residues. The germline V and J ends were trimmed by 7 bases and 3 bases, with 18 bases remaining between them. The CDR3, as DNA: TGTGCCAGCAACCGAAGGCCCAGGGACGACACTGAAGCTTTCTTT. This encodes CASNRRPRDDTEAFF.

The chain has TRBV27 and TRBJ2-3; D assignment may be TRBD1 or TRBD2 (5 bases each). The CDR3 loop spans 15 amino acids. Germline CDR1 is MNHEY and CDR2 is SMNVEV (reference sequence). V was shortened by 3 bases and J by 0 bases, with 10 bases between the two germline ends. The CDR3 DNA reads TGTGCCAGCAGTTTTGGGGGAGCTAGCACAGATACGCAGTATTTT. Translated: CASSFGGASTDTQYF.

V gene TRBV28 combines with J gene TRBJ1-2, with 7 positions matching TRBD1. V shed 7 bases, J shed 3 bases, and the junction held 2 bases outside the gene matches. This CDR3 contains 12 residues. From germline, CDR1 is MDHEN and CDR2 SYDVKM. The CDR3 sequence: CASNTGDYGYTF. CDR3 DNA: TGTGCCAGCAACACAGGGGACTATGGCTACACCTTC.

CDR3 residues: CASSVAGPGEQYF. The CDR3 DNA reads as TGTGCCAGCAGTGTGGCAGGGCCCGGGGAGCAGTACTTC. This chain links TRBV2 with TRBJ2-7; possible D gene TRBD1, 5 bases. This CDR3 is built from 13 residues. V was shortened by 4 bases and J by 7 bases, with 14 bases between the two germline ends. Germline V CDR1 and CDR2: SNHLY, FYNNEI.

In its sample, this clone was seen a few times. CDR3 amino acids: CSVVRGQGLYEQYF. The CDR3 bases are TGCAGCGTTGTCCGAGGACAGGGGCTCTACGAGCAGTACTTC. The chain joins TRBV29-1 to TRBJ2-7; 9 positions match TRBD1. CDR3 length equals 14 residues. V gave up 4 bases and J gave up 3 bases; unmatched junction bases: 7. From germline, CDR1 is SQVTM and CDR2 ANQGSEA.

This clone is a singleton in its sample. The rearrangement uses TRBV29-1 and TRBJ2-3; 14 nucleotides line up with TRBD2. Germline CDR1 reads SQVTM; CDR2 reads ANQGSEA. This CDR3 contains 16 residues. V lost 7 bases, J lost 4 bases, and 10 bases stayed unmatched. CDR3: CSARSGTSGSADTQYF. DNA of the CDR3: TGCAGCGCCCGATCCGGGACTAGCGGGAGCGCAGATACGCAGTATTTT.

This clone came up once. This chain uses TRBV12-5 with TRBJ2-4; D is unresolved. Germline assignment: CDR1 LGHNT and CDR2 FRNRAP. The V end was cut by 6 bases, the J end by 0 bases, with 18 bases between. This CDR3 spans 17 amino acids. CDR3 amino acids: CASGPTQSARAKNIQYF. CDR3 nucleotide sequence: TGTGCTAGTGGACCGACTCAGTCCGCGAGAGCCAAAAACATTCAGTACTTC.

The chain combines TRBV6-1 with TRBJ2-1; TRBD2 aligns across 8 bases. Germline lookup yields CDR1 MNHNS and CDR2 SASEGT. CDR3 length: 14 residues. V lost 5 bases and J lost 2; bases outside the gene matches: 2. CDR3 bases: TGTGCCAGCAGTAATAGCGGGGCCTACAATGAGCAGTTCTTC. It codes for CASSNSGAYNEQFF.

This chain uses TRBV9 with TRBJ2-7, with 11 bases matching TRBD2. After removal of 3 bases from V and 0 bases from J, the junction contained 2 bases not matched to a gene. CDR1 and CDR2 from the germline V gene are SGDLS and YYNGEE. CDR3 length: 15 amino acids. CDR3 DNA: TGTGCCAGCAGCGAGGGACTAGCGGCCTCCTACGAGCAGTACTTC. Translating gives CASSEGLAASYEQYF. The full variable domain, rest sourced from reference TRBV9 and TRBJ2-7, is DSGVTQTPKHLITATGQRVTLRCSPRSGDLSVYWYQQSLDQGLQFLIQYYNGEERAKGNILERFSAQQFPDLHSELNLSSLELGDSALYFCASSEGLAASYEQYFGPGTRLTVT.

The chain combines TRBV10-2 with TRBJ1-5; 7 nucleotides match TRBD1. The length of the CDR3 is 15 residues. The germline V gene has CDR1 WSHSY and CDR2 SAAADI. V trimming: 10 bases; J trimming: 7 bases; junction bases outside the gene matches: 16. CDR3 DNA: TGCGCCACCCTAATAGAAGACAGGGCAGGACAGCCCCAGCATTTT. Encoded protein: CATLIEDRAGQPQHF.

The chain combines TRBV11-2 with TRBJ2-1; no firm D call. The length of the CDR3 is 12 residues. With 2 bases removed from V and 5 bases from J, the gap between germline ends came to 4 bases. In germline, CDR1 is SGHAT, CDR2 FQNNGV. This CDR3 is CASSLINNEQFF. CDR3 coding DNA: TGTGCCAGCAGCTTAATAAACAATGAGCAGTTCTTC.

This chain's CDR3 is CASSPLLWGVYMEQYF. CDR3 nucleotide sequence: TGTGCCAGCAGTCCCCTCCTTTGGGGGGTTTACATGGAGCAGTACTTC. This sequence joins TRBV27 and TRBJ2-7; the D gene is possibly TRBD2 (6 bases). V was cut by 5 bases and J by 7 bases, with 24 bases left in between. This CDR3 has 16 residues. Germline V gene data show CDR1 as MNHEY and CDR2 as SMNVEV (reference sequence).

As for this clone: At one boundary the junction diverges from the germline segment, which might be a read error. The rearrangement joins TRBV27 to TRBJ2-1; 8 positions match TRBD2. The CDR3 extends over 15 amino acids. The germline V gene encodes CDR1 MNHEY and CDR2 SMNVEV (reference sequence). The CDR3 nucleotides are TGTGCCAGCAGTTTATCGATGTCTAGCGGGCGATCTACCATCTTC. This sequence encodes CASSLSMSSGRSTIF.

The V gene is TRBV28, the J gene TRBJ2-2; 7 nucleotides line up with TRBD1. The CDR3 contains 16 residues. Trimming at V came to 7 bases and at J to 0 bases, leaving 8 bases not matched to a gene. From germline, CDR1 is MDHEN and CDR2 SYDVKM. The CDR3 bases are TGTGCCAGCAATCGAAACAGGGGCACGAACACCGGGGAGCTGTTTTTT. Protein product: CASNRNRGTNTGELFF.

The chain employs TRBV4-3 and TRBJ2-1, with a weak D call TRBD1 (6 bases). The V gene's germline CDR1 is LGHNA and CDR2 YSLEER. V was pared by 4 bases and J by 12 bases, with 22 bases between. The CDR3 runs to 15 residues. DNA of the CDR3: TGCGCCAGCAGCCCAGCGGCAGGGGAGCGTTGGGTGCAGTTCTTC. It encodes CASSPAAGERWVQFF.

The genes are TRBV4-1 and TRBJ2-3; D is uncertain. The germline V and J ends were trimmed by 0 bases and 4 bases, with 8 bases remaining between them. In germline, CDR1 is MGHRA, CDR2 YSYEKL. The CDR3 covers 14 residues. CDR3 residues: CASSQDPRSDTQYF. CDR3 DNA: TGCGCCAGCAGCCAAGATCCGAGATCAGATACGCAGTATTTT.

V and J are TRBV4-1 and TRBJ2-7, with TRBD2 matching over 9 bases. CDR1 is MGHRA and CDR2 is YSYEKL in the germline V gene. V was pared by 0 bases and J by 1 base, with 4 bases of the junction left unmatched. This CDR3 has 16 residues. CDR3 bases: TGCGCCAGCAGCCAAGATGTAGCGGGAGCTTCCTACGAGCAGTACTTC. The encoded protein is CASSQDVAGASYEQYF.

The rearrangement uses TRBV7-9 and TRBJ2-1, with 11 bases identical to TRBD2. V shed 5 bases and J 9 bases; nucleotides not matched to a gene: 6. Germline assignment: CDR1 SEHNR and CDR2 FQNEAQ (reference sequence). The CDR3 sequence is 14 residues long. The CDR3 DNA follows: TGTGCCAGCAGCCCGATAGCGGGAGGGGGTGAGCAGTTCTTC. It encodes CASSPIAGGGEQFF.

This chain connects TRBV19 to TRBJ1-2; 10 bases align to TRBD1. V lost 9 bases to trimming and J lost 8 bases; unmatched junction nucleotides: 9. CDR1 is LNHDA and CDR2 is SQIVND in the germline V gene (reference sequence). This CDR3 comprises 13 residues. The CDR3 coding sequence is TGTGCCAGCCGGCGACAGGGGGCGAACGGCTACACCTTC. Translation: CASRRQGANGYTF.

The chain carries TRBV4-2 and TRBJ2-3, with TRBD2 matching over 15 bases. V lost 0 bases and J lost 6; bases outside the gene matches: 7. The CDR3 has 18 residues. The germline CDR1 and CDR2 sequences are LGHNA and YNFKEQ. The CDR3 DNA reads TGTGCCAGCAGCCAAGACTTTGGACTAGCGGGAGGGGTCGATACGCAGTATTTT. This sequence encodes CASSQDFGLAGGVDTQYF.